The 17 T cell receptor beta chains below come from one sample, sequenced in a study of a mutant IDH1 vaccine in newly diagnosed glioma. Time point given: week 11, during vaccination. Vaccine doses each comprised 300 ug of mutant IDH1 20-mer peptide, with topical imiquimod. Repertoires were generated with immunoSEQ multiplex PCR, while TCRdb's copy carries only in-frame clones and drops some. The sample holds 95,000 to 120,000 clones, roughly 90% seen once. For these receptors, no antigen is known. Sequenced material: PBMCs, taken from a glioma patient whose treatment included an IDH1 peptide vaccine. Every receptor here comes from a woman in her fifties or sixties with glioma.

This chain connects TRBV7-8 to TRBJ1-4; 7 bases line up with TRBD1. In germline, CDR1 is SGHVS, CDR2 FQNEAQ. J lost 12 bases, V lost 5 bases, and 12 bases had no gene match. The CDR3 covers 14 residues. CDR3 in amino acids: CASSPRGQVGQLFF. The CDR3 nucleotides are TGTGCCAGCAGCCCTAGGGGGCAGGTGGGGCAACTGTTTTTT.

This chain uses TRBV5-1 with TRBJ1-2; no clear D gene. Germline CDR1 reads SGHRS; CDR2 reads YFSETQ. The CDR3 spans 13 residues. V was cut by 4 bases and J by 8 bases, with 15 bases left in between. The CDR3 DNA sequence: TGCGCCAGCAGCCTCCCGGGGAGTAACGGCTACACCTTC. It specifies CASSLPGSNGYTF.

The chain is built from TRBV10-1 and TRBJ1-3; 7 bases are a match to TRBD1. CDR3 length: 18 residues. Trimming cost V 2 bases and J 4 bases; bases outside gene matches: 14. Germline V lookup: CDR1 WNHNN, CDR2 SYGVQD (reference sequence). This CDR3 reads CASSEESNRGAFGNTIYF. CDR3 DNA: TGCGCCAGCAGTGAGGAGTCAAACAGGGGCGCCTTCGGAAACACCATATATTTT.

This clone was seen a single time. V usage is TRBV1 and J usage is TRBJ2-7; TRBD2, the D gene given by the table, was not confirmed from the DNA. TRBV1 corresponds to a pseudogene. This CDR3 contains 15 residues. CDR3 residues: CTSSQRTSDPYEQYF. The DNA of the CDR3 is TGCACCAGCAGCCAGCGGACTAGCGACCCCTACGAGCAGTACTTC.

The V call is TRBV29-1, the J call TRBJ1-1; D possibly corresponds to TRBD1 (6 bases). CDR3 length equals 12 residues. Trimming removed 8 bases at V and 2 bases at J, with 12 bases between. Germline-derived CDR1 and CDR2 are SQVTM and ANQGSEA. The CDR3 reads CSYQGLNTEAFF. The DNA of the CDR3 is TGCAGCTACCAGGGGCTTAACACTGAAGCTTTCTTT.

The rearrangement links TRBV6-5 to TRBJ2-7; the match to TRBD2 covers 10 bases. J gave up 2 bases and V 6 bases, and 7 bases lay outside the gene matches. CDR1 and CDR2 from the germline V gene are MNHEY and SVGAGI. This CDR3 is 15 amino acids long. The CDR3 sequence: CASRHRAGGPYEQYF. The CDR3, as DNA: TGTGCCAGCAGACACCGAGCGGGAGGGCCCTACGAGCAGTACTTC.

This chain uses TRBV27 with TRBJ1-2; the D gene is possibly TRBD1 (5 bases). Trimming took 6 bases from V and 4 from J, leaving 12 bases between them. CDR3 length equals 13 residues. Germline-derived CDR1 and CDR2 are MNHEY and SMNVEV (reference sequence). DNA of the CDR3: TGTGCCAGCAGCTGGCCCGGGGGCTATGGCTACACCTTC. It encodes CASSWPGGYGYTF.

V is TRBV27 and J is TRBJ2-7; D unresolved. V lost 1 base and J lost 1, with 8 bases in between. CDR3 size: 14 residues. Germline CDR1 reads MNHEY; CDR2 reads SMNVEV (reference sequence). The CDR3 spells CASSLLPGSYEQYF. Here the CDR3 DNA reads TGTGCCAGCAGTTTATTACCCGGTTCCTACGAGCAGTACTTC.

CDR3 protein: CASSLDQGSSPLHF. In DNA, the CDR3 is TGTGCCAGCAGCTTGGACCAGGGGTCTTCACCCCTCCACTTT. The chain joins TRBV5-4 to TRBJ1-6, with a weak D call TRBD1 (6 bases). Germline lookup yields CDR1 SGHNT and CDR2 YYREEE (reference sequence). V lost 0 bases and J lost 9, with 10 bases in between. This CDR3 contains 14 residues.

By share of the sample, this clone is medium-sized (0.01 to 0.1%). The chain has TRBV4-2 and TRBJ2-5, with D possibly TRBD2 on 6 matching bases. V was cut by 0 bases and J by 3 bases, with 11 bases left in between. Germline assignment: CDR1 LGHNA and CDR2 YNFKEQ. The CDR3 is 15 amino acids. CDR3 sequence (DNA): TGTGCCAGCAGCCAAGAGCGGGGTAGAGAAGAGACCCAGTACTTC. It translates to CASSQERGREETQYF.

The chain recombines TRBV14 with TRBJ1-1, with a possible D match to TRBD1 (5 bases). Germline values: CDR1 SGHDN, CDR2 FVKESK. Trimming removed 3 bases from V and 0 bases from J, with 14 bases in between. The CDR3 is 16 amino acids. CDR3 DNA: TGTGCCAGCAGCCAGGATAACGGACATTTGAACACTGAAGCTTTCTTT. It codes for CASSQDNGHLNTEAFF.

V and J are TRBV5-4 and TRBJ2-3; unclear D gene. The CDR3 consists of 13 residues. Germline-derived CDR1 and CDR2 are SGHNT and YYREEE (reference sequence). Trimming left V 0 bases short and J 4 bases short, with 6 bases between. CDR3 DNA sequence: TGTGCCAGCAGCTTGGAACGGGCAGATACGCAGTATTTT. Translation gives CASSLERADTQYF.

This chain joins TRBV28 and TRBJ2-7; D might be TRBD1 or TRBD2, each matching 6 bases. The length of the CDR3 is 16 residues. Trimming stripped 6 bases from V and 2 bases from J, with 20 bases between. Per germline, CDR1 MDHEN and CDR2 SYDVKM. CDR3 bases: TGTGCCAGCAGCACCCCTAACGAGGGGGGAGCCTACGAGCAGTACTTC. Translation gives CASSTPNEGGAYEQYF.

The chain has TRBV15 and TRBJ2-7, with 7 positions matching TRBD1. The length of the CDR3 is 14 residues. Trimming at V came to 5 bases and at J to 4 bases, leaving 8 bases not matched to a gene. Germline values: CDR1 LNHNV, CDR2 YYDKDF (reference sequence). The DNA for the CDR3 is TGTGCCACCAGCCCCCGAGGGGGCCAATACGAGCAGTACTTC. Amino acids: CATSPRGGQYEQYF.

The chain carries TRBV27 and TRBJ1-5, with D possibly matching TRBD1 (5 bases). This CDR3 is 14 amino acids long. Trimming pared 5 bases from V and 2 bases from J, leaving 10 bases between. CDR1 is MNHEY, CDR2 SMNVEV, per germline (reference sequence). The CDR3 DNA reads as TGTGCCAGCAGTAAGCGGGACGGCAATCAGCCCCAGCATTTT. This sequence encodes CASSKRDGNQPQHF.

This chain uses TRBV30 with TRBJ1-1, with 7 bases lining up with TRBD1. The CDR3 consists of 12 residues. Germline lookup yields CDR1 GTSNPN and CDR2 SVGIG (reference sequence). With V trimmed by 8 bases and J by 0 bases, 3 bases remained unmatched. CDR3 DNA sequence: TGTGCCGGGGGACAGATGAACACTGAAGCTTTCTTT. Its protein product is CAGGQMNTEAFF. Full variable domain (remainder filled in from reference TRBV30 and TRBJ1-1): SQTIHQWPATLVQPVGSPLSLECTVEGTSNPNLYWYRQAAGRGLQLLFYSVGIGQISSEVPQNLSASRPQDRQFILSSKKLLLSDSGFYLCAGGQMNTEAFFGQGTRLTVV.

This clone came up a few times. The V call is TRBV5-1, the J call TRBJ1-2; D might be TRBD1 (6 bases). Trimming shortened V by 4 bases and J by 8 bases, and 21 bases separated the two germline ends. There are 15 residues in the CDR3. The germline CDR1 and CDR2 sequences are SGHRS and YFSETQ. DNA of the CDR3: TGCGCCAGCAGCAGAAGCAGGGGTAGTGAAGGAGGCTACACCTTC. Amino acid sequence: CASSRSRGSEGGYTF.